Each of the 2 T cell receptor beta chains below was sequenced from the same sample in a study of blood T cell repertoires in COVID-19. Assay: immunoSEQ multiplex PCR; the TCRdb copy retains only in-frame clones and omits some. Of fewer than 250,000 clones in the sample, approximately 83% were seen once. The sample taken for sequencing was peripheral blood. Source of these receptors: a woman aged 40 to 50 with active or convalescent COVID-19.

The gene calls are TRBV4-1 and TRBJ1-6; the D gene is possibly TRBD1 (6 bases). Trimming cost V 4 bases and J 6 bases, with 13 bases left between them. The CDR3 loop spans 15 amino acids. The germline gives CDR1 MGHRA, CDR2 YSYEKL. The CDR3, as DNA: TGCGCCAGCAGCCCGGTCGGACAGCGTAATTCACCCCTCCACTTT. Residues: CASSPVGQRNSPLHF.

The chain combines TRBV9 with TRBJ2-7; TRBD1 aligns across 7 bases. V was pared by 4 bases and J by 3 bases, with 4 bases of the junction left unmatched. The CDR3 totals 13 residues. Germline assignment: CDR1 SGDLS and CDR2 YYNGEE. In DNA, the CDR3 is TGTGCCAGCAGCTCTGACAGGGTCTACGAGCAGTACTTC. Residues: CASSSDRVYEQYF.